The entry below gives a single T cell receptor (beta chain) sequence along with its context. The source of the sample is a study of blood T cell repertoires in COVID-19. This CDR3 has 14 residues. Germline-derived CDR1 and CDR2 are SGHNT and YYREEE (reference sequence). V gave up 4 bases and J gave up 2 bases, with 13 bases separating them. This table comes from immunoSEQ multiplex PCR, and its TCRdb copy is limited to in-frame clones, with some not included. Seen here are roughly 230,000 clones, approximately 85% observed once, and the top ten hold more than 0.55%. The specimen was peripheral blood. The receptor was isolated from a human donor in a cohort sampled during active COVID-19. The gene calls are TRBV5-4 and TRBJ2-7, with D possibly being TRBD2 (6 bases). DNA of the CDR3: TGTGCCAGCAGCACCCGGGACTTCACCTACGAGCAGTACTTC. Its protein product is CASSTRDFTYEQYF.